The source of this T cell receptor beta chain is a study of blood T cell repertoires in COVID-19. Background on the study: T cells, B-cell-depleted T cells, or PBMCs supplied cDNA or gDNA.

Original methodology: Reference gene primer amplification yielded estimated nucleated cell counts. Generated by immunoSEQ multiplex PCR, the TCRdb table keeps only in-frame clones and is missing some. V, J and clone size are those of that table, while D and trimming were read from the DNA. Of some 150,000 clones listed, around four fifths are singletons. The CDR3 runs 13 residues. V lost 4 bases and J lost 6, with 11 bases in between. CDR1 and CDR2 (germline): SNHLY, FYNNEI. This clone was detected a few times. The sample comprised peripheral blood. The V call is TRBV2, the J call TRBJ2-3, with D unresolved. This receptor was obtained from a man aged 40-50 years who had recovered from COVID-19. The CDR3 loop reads CASSVGAWDTQYF. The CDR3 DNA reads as TGTGCCAGCAGTGTAGGAGCGTGGGATACGCAGTATTTT.